Each of the 20 T cell receptor beta chains below was sequenced from the same sample in a study of T-cell reconstitution after alpha-beta-depleted transplantation in children. Unique molecular identifiers were used to barcode this TCRbeta library. TCRdb called the PCR reads again in MiXCR, with one record for every CDR3 protein. The sample carries around 580,000 distinct CDR3 sequences, roughly 27% recorded once. The sequenced sample was PBMCs, obtained before TCRalphabeta/CD19-depleted stem cell transplant. These receptors came from a boy under two years old with Wiskott-Aldrich syndrome, due to receive a stem cell transplant.

The V call is TRBV12-3 or TRBV12-4, the J call TRBJ1-4; a possible D gene is TRBD1 (6 bases). The CDR3 is 13 amino acids. Between the trimmed V and J ends, which lost 5 bases and 7 bases, there was a span of 11 bases. In nucleotides, the CDR3 is TGTGCCAGCAGTCAAGCAGGGGCTGAAAAACTGTTTTTT. This sequence encodes CASSQAGAEKLFF.

CDR3 protein: CASSVGGPVDTGELFF. In DNA, the CDR3 is TGTGCCAGCAGCGTAGGTGGCCCGGTCGACACCGGGGAGCTGTTTTTT. The chain recombines TRBV9 with TRBJ2-2; D is unclear. The CDR3 runs 16 residues. The V end was cut by 0 bases, the J end by 3 bases, with 12 bases between. CDR1 is SGDLS and CDR2 is YYNGEE in the germline V gene.

The chain carries TRBV10-3 and TRBJ2-1; D remains ambiguous. The CDR3 is 18 amino acids. The V gene's germline CDR1 is ENHRY and CDR2 SYGVKD. Trimming removed 0 bases at V and 0 bases at J, with 15 bases between. The CDR3 coding sequence is TGTGCCATCAGTGAGTCCCCCCGGTTTTCTAGCTCCTACAATGAGCAGTTCTTC. This translates into CAISESPRFSSSYNEQFF.

In this sample, this clonotype turned up a few times. The chain carries TRBV7-9 and TRBJ1-2; D call uncertain. This CDR3 comprises 12 residues. CDR1 and CDR2 (germline): SEHNR, FQNEAQ (reference sequence). The V end was cut by 1 base, the J end by 6 bases, with 6 bases between. Here the CDR3 DNA reads TGTGCCAGCAGCTTAGGAGGGAATGGCTACACCTTC. Protein sequence: CASSLGGNGYTF.

This clonotype occurred a few times. The chain employs TRBV27 and TRBJ2-5, with unresolved D. CDR3 size: 15 residues. V lost 4 bases and J 0 bases, leaving 12 bases between the germline ends. Germline lookup yields CDR1 MNHEY and CDR2 SMNVEV (reference sequence). The DNA of the CDR3 is TGTGCCAGCAGTTCAACCCCAATGTACCAAGAGACCCAGTACTTC. It yields the protein CASSSTPMYQETQYF.

DNA for the CDR3: TGCGCCAGCAGCTTTAGGGGGCAGGATACGCAGTATTTT. The encoded protein is CASSFRGQDTQYF. The chain combines TRBV5-1 with TRBJ2-3; the match to TRBD1 covers 7 bases. Germline V lookup: CDR1 SGHRS, CDR2 YFSETQ. Trimming cost V 2 bases and J 6 bases; bases outside gene matches: 3. The CDR3 extends over 13 amino acids.

The chain is built from TRBV27 and TRBJ1-1; D is undetermined. The CDR3 has 14 residues. The germline CDR1 and CDR2 sequences are MNHEY and SMNVEV (reference sequence). V gave up 2 bases and J gave up 4 bases, with 11 bases separating them. CDR3 residues: CASSLRRWGTEAFF. CDR3 DNA: TGTGCCAGCAGTTTACGGAGGTGGGGCACTGAAGCTTTCTTT.

This clonotype was found a few times. The rearrangement joins TRBV5-1 to TRBJ2-7, with D perhaps TRBD1 or TRBD2 (5 bases each). CDR1 SGHRS and CDR2 YFSETQ come from the germline V gene. The CDR3 runs to 15 residues. V lost 3 bases, J lost 0 bases, and 13 bases lay in between. CDR3 nucleotides: TGCGCCAGCAGCTCAATCGGGACCTCCTCCTACGAGCAGTACTTC. Translation gives CASSSIGTSSYEQYF.

The CDR3 DNA reads TGTGCCAGCAGCCAAGATTCTCTATTCCCGGGGGGTGGCTACACCTTC. Translating gives CASSQDSLFPGGGYTF. V usage is TRBV4-2 and J usage is TRBJ1-2; D may be TRBD1 (5 bases). The CDR3 has 16 amino acids. V was clipped by 0 bases and J by 7 bases, with 18 bases between them. In germline, CDR1 is LGHNA, CDR2 YNFKEQ.

V and J are TRBV5-1 and TRBJ2-3; 12 bases are shared with TRBD2. The CDR3 has 15 residues. Per the germline V gene, CDR1 is SGHRS and CDR2 is YFSETQ. Germline trimming cut 4 bases from V and 9 bases from J; bases unmatched to any gene: 9. The CDR3: CASSATLAGGATQYF. CDR3 nucleotides: TGCGCCAGCAGCGCAACACTAGCGGGAGGAGCCACGCAGTATTTT.

This chain links TRBV12-3 or TRBV12-4 with TRBJ2-1; the D gene is possibly TRBD2 (6 bases). The CDR3 totals 14 residues. The V and J ends lost 7 bases and 9 bases respectively, with 19 bases between them. CDR3 in DNA: TGTGCCAGCAAGTATGATCATAAGGGAGGTGAGCAGTTCTTC. Protein product: CASKYDHKGGEQFF.

The chain is built from TRBV12-3 or TRBV12-4 and TRBJ1-5; TRBD1 might be the D (6 bases). V lost 3 bases, J lost 0 bases, and 15 bases lay in between. The CDR3 spans 17 residues. This CDR3 reads CASSFKSGQLSNQPQHF. The CDR3 DNA sequence: TGTGCCAGCAGTTTTAAATCAGGACAGCTTAGCAATCAGCCCCAGCATTTT.

The rearrangement links TRBV4-2 to TRBJ2-1, with 11 bases aligning to TRBD2. The germline V gene encodes CDR1 LGHNA and CDR2 YNFKEQ. The CDR3 has 16 residues. V lost 2 bases to trimming and J lost 6 bases; unmatched junction nucleotides: 6. The CDR3 DNA is TGTGCCAGCAGCCAAAGGGGACTAGCGGAGACCAATGAGCAGTTCTTC. It is translated as CASSQRGLAETNEQFF.

This clonotype has only a few counts. In nucleotides, the CDR3 is TGTGCCAGCAGTTTTTTGAGCAGGGGGGATACGCAGTATTTT. Its translation is CASSFLSRGDTQYF. The chain employs TRBV27 and TRBJ2-3; 7 nucleotides line up with TRBD1. Germline loops: CDR1 MNHEY, CDR2 SMNVEV (reference sequence). This CDR3 is 14 amino acids long. The V segment lost 3 bases and the J segment 6 bases; nucleotides outside the gene matches: 6.

In this sample, this clonotype turned up a few times. The V and J genes are TRBV20-1 and TRBJ2-3; no clear D. Trimming pared 0 bases from V and 4 bases from J, leaving 8 bases between. From germline, CDR1 is DFQATT and CDR2 SNEGSKA (reference sequence). The CDR3 runs 13 residues. The CDR3 protein is CSARDINPDTQYF. CDR3 coding DNA: TGCAGTGCTAGAGATATTAACCCAGATACGCAGTATTTT.

V usage is TRBV29-1 and J usage is TRBJ2-7, with 8 bases lining up with TRBD2. V shed 4 bases and J 2 bases; nucleotides not matched to a gene: 10. The CDR3 loop spans 15 amino acids. Germline-derived CDR1 and CDR2 are SQVTM and ANQGSEA. CDR3 nucleotide sequence: TGCAGCGTTGGCCCCCGACTAGCGCGCCCCTACGAGCAGTACTTC. Translation: CSVGPRLARPYEQYF.

This clonotype was observed a handful of times. The chain is built from TRBV12-3 or TRBV12-4 and TRBJ1-2, with 8 bases fitting TRBD1. The CDR3 is 15 amino acids. Trimming took 3 bases from V and 4 from J; bases not matched to a gene: 7. The CDR3 here is CASSFGRGRFYGYTF. CDR3 DNA: TGTGCCAGCAGTTTCGGCAGGGGGCGTTTCTATGGCTACACCTTC.

This clonotype has more than one count but fewer than ten. V is TRBV20-1 and J is TRBJ2-7; D might be TRBD2 (5 bases). V was shortened by 6 bases and J by 2 bases, with 11 bases between the two germline ends. Germline assignment: CDR1 DFQATT and CDR2 SNEGSKA (reference sequence). This CDR3 region has 12 residues. In DNA form, the CDR3 reads TGCAGTGCCGCGGGCGTAACCTACGAGCAGTACTTC. Its translation is CSAAGVTYEQYF.

The sample holds a few counts of this clonotype. The chain couples TRBV5-1 to TRBJ2-3, with 13 bases that match TRBD2. CDR1 is SGHRS and CDR2 is YFSETQ in the germline V gene. Losses at the gene ends were 3 bases for V and 6 bases for J; bases not matched to a gene: 4. The CDR3 has 15 residues. The CDR3 protein is CASSSGTSGMDTQYF. The CDR3 bases are TGCGCCAGCAGCTCCGGGACTAGCGGGATGGATACGCAGTATTTT.

This clonotype was seen a few times. One end of the junction varies from germline; a read error may be responsible. The gene calls are TRBV20-1 and TRBJ2-3; TRBD2 agrees at 9 bases. The CDR3 runs 15 residues. The germline gives CDR1 DFQATT, CDR2 SNEGSKA (reference sequence). CDR3 protein: CSSRDPSGTSGTQYF. The CDR3 nucleotides read TGCAGTTCTAGAGATCCTAGCGGGACGTCTGGTACGCAGTATTTT.